There are many counts of the clone carrying this T cell receptor beta chain. These data belong to a study of early T cells in non-severe SARS-CoV-2 infection. CDR3 length: 15 amino acids. Trimming took 11 bases from V and 0 from J, leaving 14 bases between them. Germline V gene data show CDR1 as ENHRY and CDR2 as SYGVKD. TCRdb re-analysed the 5' RACE reads in MiXCR, keeping a single row per CDR3 protein. The profile covers some 45,000 distinct CDR3 sequences, with about 6% appearing a single time and approximately 7.5% taken by the ten largest. The rearrangement links TRBV10-3 to TRBJ2-6; D gene ambiguous. The sequence came from an adult who was a healthcare worker with PCR-confirmed SARS-CoV-2 infection or an uninfected control (not recorded which). Sequencing used whole blood, obtained at baseline. CDR3 in amino acids: CAPSGQSSGANVLTF. CDR3 in DNA: TGTGCCCCATCGGGCCAGTCCTCTGGGGCCAACGTCCTGACTTTC.